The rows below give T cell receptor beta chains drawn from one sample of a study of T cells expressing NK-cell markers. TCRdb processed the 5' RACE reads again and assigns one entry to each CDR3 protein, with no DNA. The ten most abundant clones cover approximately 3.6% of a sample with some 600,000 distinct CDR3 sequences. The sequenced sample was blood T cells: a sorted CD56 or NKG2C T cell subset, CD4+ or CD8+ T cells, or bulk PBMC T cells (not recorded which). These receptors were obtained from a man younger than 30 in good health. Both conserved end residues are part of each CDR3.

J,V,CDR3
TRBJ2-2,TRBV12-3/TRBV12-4,CASRRTRDGELFF
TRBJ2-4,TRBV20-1,CSARDSGPGNIQYF
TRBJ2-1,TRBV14,CASSQDLVKRNEQFF
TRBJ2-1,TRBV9,CASSPRWNEQFF
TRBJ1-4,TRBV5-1,CASSLAGSDEKLFF
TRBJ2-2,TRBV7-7,CASKKKGGNTGELFF
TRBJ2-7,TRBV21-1,CASGKGAGVEQYF
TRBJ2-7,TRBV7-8,CASSQIPAGGPEQYF
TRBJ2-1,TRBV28,CASSLPGLAALGEQFF
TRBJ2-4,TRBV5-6,CASSLRRGQANIQYF
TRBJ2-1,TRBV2,CASSEETGDFINEQFF
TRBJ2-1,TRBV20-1,CSARGTRVEQFF
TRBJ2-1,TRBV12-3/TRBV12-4,CASSPFAGLGNEQFF